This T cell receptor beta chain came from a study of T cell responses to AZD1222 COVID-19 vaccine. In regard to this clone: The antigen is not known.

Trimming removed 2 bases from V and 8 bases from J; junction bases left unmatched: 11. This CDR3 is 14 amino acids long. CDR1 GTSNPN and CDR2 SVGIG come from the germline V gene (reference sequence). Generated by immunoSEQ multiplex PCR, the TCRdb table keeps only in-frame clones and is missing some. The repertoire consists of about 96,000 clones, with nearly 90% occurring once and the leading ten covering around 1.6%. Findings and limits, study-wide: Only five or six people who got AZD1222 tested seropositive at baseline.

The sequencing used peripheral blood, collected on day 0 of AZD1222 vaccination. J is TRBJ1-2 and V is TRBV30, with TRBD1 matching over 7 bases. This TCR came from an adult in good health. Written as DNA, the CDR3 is TGTGCCTGGAGTCTACAGGGGTTTAACGGCGGCTACACCTTC. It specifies CAWSLQGFNGGYTF.